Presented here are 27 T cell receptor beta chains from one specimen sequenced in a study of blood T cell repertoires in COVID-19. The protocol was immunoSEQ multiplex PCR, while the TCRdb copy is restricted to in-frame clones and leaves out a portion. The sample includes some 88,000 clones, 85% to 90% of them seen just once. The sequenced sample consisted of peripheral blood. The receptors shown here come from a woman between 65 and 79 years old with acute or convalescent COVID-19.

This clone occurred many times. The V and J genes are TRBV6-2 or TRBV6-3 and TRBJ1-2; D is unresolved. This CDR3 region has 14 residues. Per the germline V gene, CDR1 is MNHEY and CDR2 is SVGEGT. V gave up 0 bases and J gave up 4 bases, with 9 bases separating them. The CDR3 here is CASSYSGRTYGYTF. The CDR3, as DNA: TGTGCCAGCAGTTACTCGGGCAGAACCTATGGCTACACCTTC.

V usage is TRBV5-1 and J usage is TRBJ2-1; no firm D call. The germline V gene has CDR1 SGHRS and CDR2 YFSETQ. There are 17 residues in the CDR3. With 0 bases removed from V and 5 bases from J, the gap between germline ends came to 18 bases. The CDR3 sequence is CASSLASWQAKNNEQFF. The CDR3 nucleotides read TGCGCCAGCAGCTTGGCCAGTTGGCAGGCCAAAAACAATGAGCAGTTCTTC.

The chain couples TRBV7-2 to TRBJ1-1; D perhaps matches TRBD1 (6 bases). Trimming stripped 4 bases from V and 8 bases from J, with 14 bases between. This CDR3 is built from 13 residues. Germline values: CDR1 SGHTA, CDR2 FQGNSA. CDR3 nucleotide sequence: TGTGCCAGCAGCTCGACGAGCGGGGGCGAAGCTTTCTTT. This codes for CASSSTSGGEAFF.

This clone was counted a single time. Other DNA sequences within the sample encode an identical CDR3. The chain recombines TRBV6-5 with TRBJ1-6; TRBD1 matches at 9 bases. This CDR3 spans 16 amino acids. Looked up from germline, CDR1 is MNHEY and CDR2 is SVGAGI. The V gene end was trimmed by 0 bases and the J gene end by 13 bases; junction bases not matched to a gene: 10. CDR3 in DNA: TGTGCCAGCAGTTACTCGGCGGGACAGGGAGTATCGCCCCTCCACTTT. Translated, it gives CASSYSAGQGVSPLHF.

The CDR3 protein is CAWSAGWQPQHF. CDR3 DNA: TGTGCCTGGAGCGCAGGGTGGCAGCCCCAGCATTTT. This sequence joins TRBV30 and TRBJ1-5, with TRBD1 as a possible D gene (5 bases). CDR1 is GTSNPN, CDR2 SVGIG, per germline (reference sequence). This CDR3 contains 12 residues. The V and J ends lost 3 bases and 7 bases respectively, with 10 bases between them.

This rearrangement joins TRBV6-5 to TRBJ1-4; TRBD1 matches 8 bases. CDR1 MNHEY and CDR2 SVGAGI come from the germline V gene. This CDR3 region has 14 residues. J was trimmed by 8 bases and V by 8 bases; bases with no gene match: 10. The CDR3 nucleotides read TGTGCCAGCCGATCAGGGGGCGTTGGAGAAAAACTGTTTTTT. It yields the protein CASRSGGVGEKLFF.

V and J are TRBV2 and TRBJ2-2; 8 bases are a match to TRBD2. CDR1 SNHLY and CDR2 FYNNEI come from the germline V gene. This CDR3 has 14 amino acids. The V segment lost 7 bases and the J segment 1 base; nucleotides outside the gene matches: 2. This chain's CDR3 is CASIREGNTGELFF. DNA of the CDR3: TGTGCCAGCATCCGGGAGGGGAACACCGGGGAGCTGTTTTTT.

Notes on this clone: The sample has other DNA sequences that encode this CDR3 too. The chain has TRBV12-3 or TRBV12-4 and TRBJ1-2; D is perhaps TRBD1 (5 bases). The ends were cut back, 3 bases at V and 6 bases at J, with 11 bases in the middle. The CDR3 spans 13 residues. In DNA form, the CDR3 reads TGTGCCAGCAGTTTGATCCAGGGCCATGGCTACACCTTC. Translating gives CASSLIQGHGYTF.

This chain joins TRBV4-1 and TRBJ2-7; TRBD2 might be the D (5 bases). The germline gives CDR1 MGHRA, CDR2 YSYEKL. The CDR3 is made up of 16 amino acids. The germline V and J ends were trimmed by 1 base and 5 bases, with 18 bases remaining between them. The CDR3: CASSQVGLEESDEQYV. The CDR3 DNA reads TGCGCCAGCAGCCAAGTAGGGCTGGAGGAGTCGGACGAGCAGTACGTC.

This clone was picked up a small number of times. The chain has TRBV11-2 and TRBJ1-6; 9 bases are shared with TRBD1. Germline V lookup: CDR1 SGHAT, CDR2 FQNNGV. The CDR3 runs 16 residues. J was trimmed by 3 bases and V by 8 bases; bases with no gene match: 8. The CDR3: CASARTGAFYNSPLHF. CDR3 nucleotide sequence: TGTGCCAGCGCACGGACAGGGGCTTTCTATAATTCACCCCTCCACTTT.

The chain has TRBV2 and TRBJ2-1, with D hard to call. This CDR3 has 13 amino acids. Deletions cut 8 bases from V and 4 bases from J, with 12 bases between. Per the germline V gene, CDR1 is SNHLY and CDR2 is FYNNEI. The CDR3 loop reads CASAALKYNEQFF. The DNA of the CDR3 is TGTGCCAGCGCCGCACTAAAATACAATGAGCAGTTCTTC.

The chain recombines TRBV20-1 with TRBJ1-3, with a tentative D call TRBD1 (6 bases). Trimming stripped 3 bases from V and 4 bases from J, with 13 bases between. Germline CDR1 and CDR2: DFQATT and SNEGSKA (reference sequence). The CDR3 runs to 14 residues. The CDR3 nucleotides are TGCAGTGCTAGTGCGGTGCAGGGGGGAAACACCATATATTTT. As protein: CSASAVQGGNTIYF.

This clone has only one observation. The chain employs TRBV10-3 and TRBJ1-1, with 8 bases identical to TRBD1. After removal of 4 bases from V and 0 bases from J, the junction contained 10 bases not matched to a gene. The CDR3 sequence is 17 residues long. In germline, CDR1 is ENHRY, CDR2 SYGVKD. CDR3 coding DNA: TGTGCCATCAGTGGGGGGACAGGATTTACCATGAACACTGAAGCTTTCTTT. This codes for CAISGGTGFTMNTEAFF.

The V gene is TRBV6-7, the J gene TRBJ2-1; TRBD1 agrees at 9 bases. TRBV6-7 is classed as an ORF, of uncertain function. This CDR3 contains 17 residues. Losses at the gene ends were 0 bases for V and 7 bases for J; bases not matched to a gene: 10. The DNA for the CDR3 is TGTGCCAGCAGTTACTCGAAGGGACAGGGTAAGGGGAATGAGCAGTTCTTC. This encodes CASSYSKGQGKGNEQFF.

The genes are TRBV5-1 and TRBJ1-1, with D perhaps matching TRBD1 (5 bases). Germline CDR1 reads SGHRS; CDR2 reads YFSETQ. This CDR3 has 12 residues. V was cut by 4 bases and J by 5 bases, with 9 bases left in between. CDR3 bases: TGCGCCAGCAGCCAGGGATGGACTGAAGCTTTCTTT. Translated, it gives CASSQGWTEAFF.

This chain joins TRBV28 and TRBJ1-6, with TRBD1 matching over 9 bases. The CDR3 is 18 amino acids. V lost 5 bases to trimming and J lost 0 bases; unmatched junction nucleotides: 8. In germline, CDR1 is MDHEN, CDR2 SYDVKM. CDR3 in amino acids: CASSEGQGRGSYNSPLHF. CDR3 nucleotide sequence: TGTGCCAGCAGTGAAGGACAGGGGCGGGGCTCCTATAATTCACCCCTCCACTTT.

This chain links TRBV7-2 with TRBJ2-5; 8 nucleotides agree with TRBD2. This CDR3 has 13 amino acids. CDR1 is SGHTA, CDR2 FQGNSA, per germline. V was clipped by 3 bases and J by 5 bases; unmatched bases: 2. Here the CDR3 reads CASSFRLAETQYF. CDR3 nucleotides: TGTGCCAGCAGCTTCCGACTAGCGGAGACCCAGTACTTC.

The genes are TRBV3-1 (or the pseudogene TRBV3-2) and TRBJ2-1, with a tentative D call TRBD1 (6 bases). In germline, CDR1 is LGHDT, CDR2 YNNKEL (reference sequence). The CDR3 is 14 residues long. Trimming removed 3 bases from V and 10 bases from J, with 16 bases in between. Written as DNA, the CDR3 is TGTGCCAGCAGCCAGTATACAGGGTCTCGGGAGCAGTTCTTC. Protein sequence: CASSQYTGSREQFF.

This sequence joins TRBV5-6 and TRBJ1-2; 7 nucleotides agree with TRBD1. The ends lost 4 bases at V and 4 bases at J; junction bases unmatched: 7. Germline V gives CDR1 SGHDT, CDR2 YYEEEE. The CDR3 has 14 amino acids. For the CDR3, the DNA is TGTGCCAGCAGCACCGGGACAGCCACCTATGGCTACACCTTC. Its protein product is CASSTGTATYGYTF.

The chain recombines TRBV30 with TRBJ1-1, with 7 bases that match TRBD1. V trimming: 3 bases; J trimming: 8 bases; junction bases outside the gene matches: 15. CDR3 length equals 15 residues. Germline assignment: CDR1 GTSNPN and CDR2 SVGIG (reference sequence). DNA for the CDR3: TGTGCCTGGAGCGTTCCTATCCGGGACAGCGGGGAAGCTTTCTTT. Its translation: CAWSVPIRDSGEAFF.

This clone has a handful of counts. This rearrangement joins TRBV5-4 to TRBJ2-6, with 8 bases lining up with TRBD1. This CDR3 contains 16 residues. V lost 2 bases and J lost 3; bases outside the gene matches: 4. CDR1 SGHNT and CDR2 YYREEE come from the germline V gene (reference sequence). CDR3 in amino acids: CASSFSTGGGANVLTF. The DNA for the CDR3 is TGTGCCAGCAGCTTTAGCACAGGGGGTGGGGCCAACGTCCTGACTTTC.

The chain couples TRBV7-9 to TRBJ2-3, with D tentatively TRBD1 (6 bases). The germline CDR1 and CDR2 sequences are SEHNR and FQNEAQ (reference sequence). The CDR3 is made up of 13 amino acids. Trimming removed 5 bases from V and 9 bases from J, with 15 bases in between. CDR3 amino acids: CASSIIQGKTQYF. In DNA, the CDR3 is TGTGCCAGCAGCATCATACAGGGAAAGACGCAGTATTTT.

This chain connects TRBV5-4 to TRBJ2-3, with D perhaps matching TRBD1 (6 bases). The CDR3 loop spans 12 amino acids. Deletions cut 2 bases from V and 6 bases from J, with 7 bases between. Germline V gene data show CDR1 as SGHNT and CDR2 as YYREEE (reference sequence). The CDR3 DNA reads TGTGCCAGCAGCTTAGACAGGGATACGCAGTATTTT. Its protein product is CASSLDRDTQYF.

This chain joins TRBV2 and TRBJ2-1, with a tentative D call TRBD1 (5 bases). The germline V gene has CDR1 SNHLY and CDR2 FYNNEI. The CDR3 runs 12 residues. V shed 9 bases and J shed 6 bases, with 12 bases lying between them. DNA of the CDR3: TGTGCCAGGCAGGGTCTGCGCAATGAGCAGTTCTTC. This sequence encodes CARQGLRNEQFF.

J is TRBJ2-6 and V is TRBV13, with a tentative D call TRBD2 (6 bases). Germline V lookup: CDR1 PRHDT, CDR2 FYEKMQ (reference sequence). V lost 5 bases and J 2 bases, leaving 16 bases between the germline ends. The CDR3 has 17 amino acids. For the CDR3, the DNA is TGTGCCAGCAGCGACGTGAGGGGAGGAGCTGGGGCCAACGTCCTGACTTTC. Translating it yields CASSDVRGGAGANVLTF.

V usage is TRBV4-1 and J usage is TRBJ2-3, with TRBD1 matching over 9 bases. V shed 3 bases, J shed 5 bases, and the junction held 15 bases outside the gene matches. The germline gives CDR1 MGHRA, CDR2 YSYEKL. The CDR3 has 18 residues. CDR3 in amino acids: CASSQEPHRGQEIDTQYF. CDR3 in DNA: TGCGCCAGCAGCCAGGAACCTCACAGGGGGCAGGAGATAGATACGCAGTATTTT.

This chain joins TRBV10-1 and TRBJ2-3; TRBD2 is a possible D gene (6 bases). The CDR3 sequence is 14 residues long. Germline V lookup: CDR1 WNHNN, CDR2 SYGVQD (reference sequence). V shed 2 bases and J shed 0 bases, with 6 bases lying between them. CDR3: CASSEGGSTDTQYF. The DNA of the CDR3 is TGCGCCAGCAGTGAGGGGGGGAGCACAGATACGCAGTATTTT.